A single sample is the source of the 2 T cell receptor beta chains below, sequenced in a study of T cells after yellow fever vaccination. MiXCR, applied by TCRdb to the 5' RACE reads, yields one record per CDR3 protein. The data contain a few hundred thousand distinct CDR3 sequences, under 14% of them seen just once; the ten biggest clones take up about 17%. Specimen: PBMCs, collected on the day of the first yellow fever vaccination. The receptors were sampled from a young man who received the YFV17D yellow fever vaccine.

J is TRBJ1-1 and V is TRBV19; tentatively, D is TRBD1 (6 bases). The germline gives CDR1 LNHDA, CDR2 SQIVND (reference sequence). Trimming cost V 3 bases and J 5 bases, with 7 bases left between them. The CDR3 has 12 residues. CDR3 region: CASSMGATEAFF. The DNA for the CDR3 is TGTGCCAGTAGTATGGGGGCTACTGAAGCTTTCTTT.

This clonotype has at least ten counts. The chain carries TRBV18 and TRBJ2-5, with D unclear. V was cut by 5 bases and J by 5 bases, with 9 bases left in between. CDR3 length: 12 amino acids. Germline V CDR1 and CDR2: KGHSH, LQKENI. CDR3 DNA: TGTGCCAGCTCAAGGGTGGACGAGACCCAGTACTTC. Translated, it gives CASSRVDETQYF.